These 11 T cell receptor beta chains came from one sample sequenced in a study of cytomegalovirus exposure and HLA in healthy donors. The PCR had 60 Vbeta and 13 Jbeta primers. Sequencing used immunoSEQ multiplex PCR; TCRdb keeps in-frame clones, though not all of them. Of roughly 120,000 clones listed, around 79% are singletons. Sequenced input: PBMCs. All receptors derive from a woman aged 25 to 39 in good health and CMV-seropositive.

This chain connects TRBV29-1 to TRBJ1-4; tentatively, D is TRBD1 (5 bases). In germline, CDR1 is SQVTM, CDR2 ANQGSEA. The CDR3 contains 14 residues. Trimming stripped 0 bases from V and 4 bases from J, with 9 bases between. The CDR3 bases are TGCAGCGTTGAAGATCGACAGTATAATGAAAAACTGTTTTTT. Its translation is CSVEDRQYNEKLFF. The full variable domain, with the rest looked up from reference TRBV29-1 and TRBJ1-4, is SAVISQKPSRDICQRGTSLTIQCQVDSQVTMMFWYRQQPGQSLTLIATANQGSEATYESGFVIDKFPISRPNLTFSTLTVSNMSPEDSSIYLCSVEDRQYNEKLFFGSGTQLSVL.

V usage is TRBV7-6 and J usage is TRBJ1-3; 9 positions match TRBD1. Trimming cost V 6 bases and J 0 bases; bases outside gene matches: 9. This CDR3 is built from 17 residues. The V gene's germline CDR1 is SGHVS and CDR2 FNYEAQ. The CDR3 coding sequence is TGTGCCAGCAGTTCCTTACAGGGGGCACTCTCTGGAAACACCATATATTTT. This codes for CASSSLQGALSGNTIYF.

The chain employs TRBV2 and TRBJ2-7, with unresolved D. This CDR3 has 13 residues. Germline CDR1 SNHLY, CDR2 FYNNEI. V shed 2 bases and J shed 3 bases, with 8 bases lying between them. CDR3 DNA sequence: TGTGCCAGCAGTGAACCACTCGACTACGAGCAGTACTTC. As protein: CASSEPLDYEQYF.

V gene TRBV4-3 combines with J gene TRBJ2-2; D is undetermined. The CDR3 is made up of 14 amino acids. Germline CDR1 is LGHNA and CDR2 is YSLEER. The V end was cut by 3 bases, the J end by 1 base, with 6 bases between. The CDR3 bases are TGCGCCAGCAGCCAGAACAGGAACACCGGGGAGCTGTTTTTT. It codes for CASSQNRNTGELFF.

This rearrangement joins TRBV19 to TRBJ1-1, with D unresolved. The CDR3 spans 14 residues. Germline CDR1 LNHDA, CDR2 SQIVND (reference sequence). Trimming left V 8 bases short and J 3 bases short, with 16 bases between. The CDR3 nucleotides are TGTGCCAGTGAAAACCCGACAAAATACACTGAAGCTTTCTTT. Protein: CASENPTKYTEAFF.

The chain recombines TRBV5-1 with TRBJ2-1; 7 positions agree with TRBD2. After removal of 0 bases from V and 4 bases from J, the junction contained 4 bases not matched to a gene. This CDR3 spans 15 amino acids. Germline V lookup: CDR1 SGHRS, CDR2 YFSETQ. The CDR3 DNA reads TGCGCCAGCAGCTTGGGGGCTAGCGGTTACAATGAGCAGTTCTTC. Its translation is CASSLGASGYNEQFF.

This clone has ten or more counts. J is TRBJ1-3 and V is TRBV7-9; D ambiguous. CDR3 size: 14 residues. Per germline, CDR1 SEHNR and CDR2 FQNEAQ (reference sequence). V shed 5 bases and J shed 3 bases, with 11 bases lying between them. The DNA for the CDR3 is TGTGCCAGCAGCCAGGAGGGAATTGGAAACACCATATATTTT. Translating it yields CASSQEGIGNTIYF.

The CDR3 reads CASSEEETGLNTEAFF. CDR3 bases: TGTGCCAGCAGTGAAGAGGAGACAGGGTTGAACACTGAAGCTTTCTTT. This sequence joins TRBV6-1 and TRBJ1-1; 7 bases are shared with TRBD1. This CDR3 is built from 16 residues. CDR1 and CDR2 from the germline V gene are MNHNS and SASEGT. Germline trimming cut 1 base from V and 0 bases from J; bases unmatched to any gene: 5.

The gene calls are TRBV9 and TRBJ2-2; 7 bases align to TRBD1. V was pared by 4 bases and J by 7 bases, with 10 bases of the junction left unmatched. The germline gives CDR1 SGDLS, CDR2 YYNGEE. The CDR3 has 15 amino acids. The CDR3 region is CASSPTDRAGGELFF. The CDR3 nucleotides read TGTGCCAGCAGCCCGACAGACAGGGCGGGCGGGGAGCTGTTTTTT.

The V call is TRBV6-5, the J call TRBJ1-3; D might be TRBD1 (5 bases). The CDR3 is made up of 16 amino acids. Trimming took off 4 bases at V and 0 bases at J, with 13 bases between the two ends. Germline values: CDR1 MNHEY, CDR2 SVGAGI. The DNA for the CDR3 is TGTGCCAGCAGTTCAACGGGGACTCCCTCTGGAAACACCATATATTTT. Translated: CASSSTGTPSGNTIYF.

The chain joins TRBV7-2 to TRBJ2-7, with D hard to call. Germline V gives CDR1 SGHTA, CDR2 FQGNSA. V lost 4 bases to trimming and J lost 3 bases, with 10 bases between them. The CDR3 is 13 amino acids. The CDR3, as DNA: TGTGCCAGCAGCTCCCGACTCGGCTACGAGCAGTACTTC. Translating gives CASSSRLGYEQYF.